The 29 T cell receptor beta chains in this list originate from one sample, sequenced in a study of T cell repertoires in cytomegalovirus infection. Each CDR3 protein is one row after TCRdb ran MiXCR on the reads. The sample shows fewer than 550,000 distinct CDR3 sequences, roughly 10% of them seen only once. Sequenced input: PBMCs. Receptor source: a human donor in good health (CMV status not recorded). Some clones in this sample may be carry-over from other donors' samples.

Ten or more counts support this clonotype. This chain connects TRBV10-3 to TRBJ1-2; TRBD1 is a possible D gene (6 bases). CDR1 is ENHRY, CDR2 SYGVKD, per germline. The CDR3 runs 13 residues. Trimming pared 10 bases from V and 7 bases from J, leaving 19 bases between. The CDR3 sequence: CATTGEGTSGYTF. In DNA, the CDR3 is TGTGCCACCACGGGGGAGGGGACAAGTGGCTACACCTTC.

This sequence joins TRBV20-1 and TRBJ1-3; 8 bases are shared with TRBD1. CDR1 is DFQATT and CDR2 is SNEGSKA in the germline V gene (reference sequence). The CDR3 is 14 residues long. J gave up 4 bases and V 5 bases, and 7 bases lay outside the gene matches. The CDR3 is CSAPVQGEGNTIYF. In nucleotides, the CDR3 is TGCAGTGCTCCCGTACAGGGGGAAGGAAACACCATATATTTT.

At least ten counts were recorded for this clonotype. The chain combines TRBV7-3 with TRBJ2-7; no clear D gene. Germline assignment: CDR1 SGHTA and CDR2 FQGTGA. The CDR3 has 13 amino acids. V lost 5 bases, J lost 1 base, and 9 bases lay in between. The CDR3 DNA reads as TGTGCCAGCAGCAAAGGCCAGTCCTACGAGCAGTACTTC. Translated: CASSKGQSYEQYF.

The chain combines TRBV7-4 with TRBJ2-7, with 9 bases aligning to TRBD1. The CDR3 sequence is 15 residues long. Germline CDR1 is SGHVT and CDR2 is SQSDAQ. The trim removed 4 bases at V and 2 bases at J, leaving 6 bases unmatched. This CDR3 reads CASSWSGDRAYEQYF. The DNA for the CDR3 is TGTGCCAGCAGCTGGAGTGGGGACAGGGCCTACGAGCAGTACTTC.

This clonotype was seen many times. CDR3 amino acids: CASSPQGGREKLFF. CDR3 DNA: TGTGCCAGCAGCCCACAGGGAGGACGGGAAAAACTGTTTTTT. The chain links TRBV6-1 to TRBJ1-4; D is perhaps TRBD1 (6 bases). The germline V gene encodes CDR1 MNHNS and CDR2 SASEGT. The CDR3 spans 14 residues. V lost 6 bases and J 8 bases, leaving 16 bases between the germline ends.

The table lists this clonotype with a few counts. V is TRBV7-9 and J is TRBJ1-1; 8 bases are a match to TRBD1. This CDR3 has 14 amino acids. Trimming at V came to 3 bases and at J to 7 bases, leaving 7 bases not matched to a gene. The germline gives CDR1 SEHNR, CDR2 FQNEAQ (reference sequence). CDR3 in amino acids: CASSFGQGEYEAFF. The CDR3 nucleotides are TGTGCCAGCAGCTTCGGACAGGGAGAATATGAAGCTTTCTTT.

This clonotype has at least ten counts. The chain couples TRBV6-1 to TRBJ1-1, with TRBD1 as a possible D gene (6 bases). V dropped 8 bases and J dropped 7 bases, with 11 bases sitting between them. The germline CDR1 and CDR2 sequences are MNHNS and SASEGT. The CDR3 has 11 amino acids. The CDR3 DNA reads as TGTGCCAGCCGGGACATAGGTGAAGCTTTCTTT. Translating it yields CASRDIGEAFF.

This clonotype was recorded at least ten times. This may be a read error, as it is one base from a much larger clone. The CDR3 reads CASSPDRMNTGELFF. The CDR3 nucleotides read TGTGCCAGCAGCCCCGACAGGATGAACACCGGGGAGCTGTTTTTT. The chain employs TRBV7-3 and TRBJ2-2; possible D gene TRBD1, 6 bases. Trimming stripped 5 bases from V and 1 base from J, with 11 bases between. The length of the CDR3 is 15 residues. CDR1 is SGHTA, CDR2 FQGTGA, per germline.

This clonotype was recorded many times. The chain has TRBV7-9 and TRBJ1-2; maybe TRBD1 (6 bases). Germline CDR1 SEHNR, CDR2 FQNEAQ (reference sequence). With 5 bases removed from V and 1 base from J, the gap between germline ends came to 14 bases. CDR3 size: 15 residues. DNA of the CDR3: TGTGCCAGCAGCGGAGTCCAGGGGAGTAACTATGGCTACACCTTC. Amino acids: CASSGVQGSNYGYTF.

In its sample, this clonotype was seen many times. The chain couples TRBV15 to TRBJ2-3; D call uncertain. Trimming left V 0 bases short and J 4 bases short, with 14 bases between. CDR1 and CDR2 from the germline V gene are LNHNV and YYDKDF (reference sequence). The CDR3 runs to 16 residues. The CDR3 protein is CATSRDPGLGPDTQYF. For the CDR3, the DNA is TGTGCCACCAGCAGAGATCCCGGCCTGGGCCCAGATACGCAGTATTTT.

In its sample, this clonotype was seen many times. This chain's CDR3 is CASSLTPLVRTDTQYF. The DNA of the CDR3 is TGTGCCAGCAGCCTAACACCACTAGTCCGCACAGATACGCAGTATTTT. V gene TRBV7-8 combines with J gene TRBJ2-3, with a tentative D call TRBD2 (5 bases). The CDR3 consists of 16 residues. Trimming cost V 5 bases and J 1 base, with 16 bases left between them. Germline values: CDR1 SGHVS, CDR2 FQNEAQ.

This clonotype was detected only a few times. CDR3 nucleotide sequence: TGTGCCAGCAGCCCCGGGACAACACCTCCAAAACTGTTTTTT. Its protein product is CASSPGTTPPKLFF. The chain joins TRBV11-1 to TRBJ1-4; D is possibly TRBD1 (6 bases). The CDR3 extends over 14 amino acids. With 5 bases removed from V and 10 bases from J, the gap between germline ends came to 17 bases. Germline-derived CDR1 and CDR2 are SGHAT and FQDESV (reference sequence).

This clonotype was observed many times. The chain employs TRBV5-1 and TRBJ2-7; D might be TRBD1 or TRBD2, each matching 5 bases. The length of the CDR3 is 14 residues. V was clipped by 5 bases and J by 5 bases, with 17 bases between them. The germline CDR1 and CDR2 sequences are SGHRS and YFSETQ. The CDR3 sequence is CASRPRSGPDEQYF. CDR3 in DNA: TGCGCCAGCAGACCGAGGTCGGGACCCGACGAGCAGTACTTC.

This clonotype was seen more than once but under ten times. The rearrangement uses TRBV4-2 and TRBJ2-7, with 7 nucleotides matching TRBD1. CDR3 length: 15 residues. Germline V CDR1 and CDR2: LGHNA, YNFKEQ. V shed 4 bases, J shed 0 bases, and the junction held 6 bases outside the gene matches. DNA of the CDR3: TGTGCCAGCAGCCTATCAGACAGGGACTCCTACGAGCAGTACTTC. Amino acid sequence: CASSLSDRDSYEQYF.

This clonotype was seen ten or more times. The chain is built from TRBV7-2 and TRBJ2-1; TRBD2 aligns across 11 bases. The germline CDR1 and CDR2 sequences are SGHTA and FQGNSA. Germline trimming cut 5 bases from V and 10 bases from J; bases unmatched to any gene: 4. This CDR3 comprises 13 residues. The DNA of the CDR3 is TGTGCCAGCAGCAAGGGACTAGCGGAGGAGCAGTTCTTC. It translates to CASSKGLAEEQFF.

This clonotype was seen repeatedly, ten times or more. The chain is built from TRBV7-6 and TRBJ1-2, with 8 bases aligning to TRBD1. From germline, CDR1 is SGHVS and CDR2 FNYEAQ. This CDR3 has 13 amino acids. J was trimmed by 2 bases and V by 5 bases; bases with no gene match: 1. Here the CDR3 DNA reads TGTGCCAGCAGCGGACAGGGCAACTATGGCTACACCTTC. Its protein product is CASSGQGNYGYTF.

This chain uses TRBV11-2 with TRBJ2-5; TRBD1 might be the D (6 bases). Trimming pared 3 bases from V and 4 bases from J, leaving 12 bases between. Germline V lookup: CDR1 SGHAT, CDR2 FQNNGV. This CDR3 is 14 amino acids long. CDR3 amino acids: CASSLQGSRETQYF. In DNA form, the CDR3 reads TGTGCCAGCAGCTTGCAGGGGTCCCGAGAGACCCAGTACTTC.

The CDR3 DNA reads as TGCAGTGCTCGGGACAGGAATTCGGCATTTGACAATGAGCAGTTCTTC. The encoded protein is CSARDRNSAFDNEQFF. The V gene is TRBV20-1, the J gene TRBJ2-1; 8 positions agree with TRBD1. CDR3 length equals 16 residues. Germline CDR1 DFQATT, CDR2 SNEGSKA (reference sequence). The trim removed 5 bases at V and 5 bases at J, leaving 14 bases unmatched.

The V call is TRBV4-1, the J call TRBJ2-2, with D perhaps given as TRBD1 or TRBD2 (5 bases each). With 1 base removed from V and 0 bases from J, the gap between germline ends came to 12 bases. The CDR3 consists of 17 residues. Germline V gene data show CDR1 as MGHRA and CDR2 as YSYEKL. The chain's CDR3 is CASSQGFRGANTGELFF. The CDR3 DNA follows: TGCGCCAGCAGCCAAGGGTTTAGGGGAGCGAACACCGGGGAGCTGTTTTTT.

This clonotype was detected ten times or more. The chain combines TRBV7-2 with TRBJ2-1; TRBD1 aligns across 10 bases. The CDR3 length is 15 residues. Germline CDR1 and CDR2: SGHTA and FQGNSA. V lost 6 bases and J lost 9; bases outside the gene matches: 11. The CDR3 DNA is TGTGCCAGCAGTCCTTGGGACAGGGGCGTGGGTGAGCAGTTCTTC. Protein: CASSPWDRGVGEQFF.

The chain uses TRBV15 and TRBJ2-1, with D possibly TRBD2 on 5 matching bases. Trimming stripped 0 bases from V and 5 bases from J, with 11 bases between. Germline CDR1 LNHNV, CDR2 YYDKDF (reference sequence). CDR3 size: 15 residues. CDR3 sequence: CATSREASTNNEQFF. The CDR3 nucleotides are TGTGCCACCAGCAGAGAGGCTAGCACAAACAATGAGCAGTTCTTC.

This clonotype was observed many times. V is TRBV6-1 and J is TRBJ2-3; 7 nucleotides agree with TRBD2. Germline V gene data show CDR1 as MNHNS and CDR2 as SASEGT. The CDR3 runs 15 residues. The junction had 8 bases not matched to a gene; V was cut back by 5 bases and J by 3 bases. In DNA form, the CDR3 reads TGTGCCAGCAGTTTCTCCGGGGGGATTACAGATACGCAGTATTTT. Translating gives CASSFSGGITDTQYF.

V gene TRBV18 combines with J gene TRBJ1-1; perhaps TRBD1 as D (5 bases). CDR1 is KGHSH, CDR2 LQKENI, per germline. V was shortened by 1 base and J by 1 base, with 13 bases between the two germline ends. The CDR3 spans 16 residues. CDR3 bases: TGTGCCAGCTCACCACAGGCCGTGGGGGGGAACACTGAAGCTTTCTTT. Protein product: CASSPQAVGGNTEAFF. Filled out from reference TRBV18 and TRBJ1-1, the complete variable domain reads NAGVMQNPRHLVRRRGQEARLRCSPMKGHSHVYWYRQLPEEGLKFMVYLQKENIIDESGMPKERFSAEFPKEGPSILRIQQVVRGDSAAYFCASSPQAVGGNTEAFFGQGTRLTVV.

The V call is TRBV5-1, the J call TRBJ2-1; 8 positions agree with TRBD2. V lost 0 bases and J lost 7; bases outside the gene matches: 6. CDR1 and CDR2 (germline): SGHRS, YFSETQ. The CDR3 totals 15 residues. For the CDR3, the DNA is TGCGCCAGCAGCTTGGACGGGAGGGCCAGTAATGAGCAGTTCTTC. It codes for CASSLDGRASNEQFF.

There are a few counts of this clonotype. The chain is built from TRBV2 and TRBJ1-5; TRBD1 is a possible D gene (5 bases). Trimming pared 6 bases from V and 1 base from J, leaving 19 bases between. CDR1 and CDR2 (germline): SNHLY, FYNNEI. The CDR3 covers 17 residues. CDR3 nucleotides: TGTGCCAGCAGGAGGCGGGGGAGGGATGTAAGCAATCAGCCCCAGCATTTT. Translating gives CASRRRGRDVSNQPQHF.

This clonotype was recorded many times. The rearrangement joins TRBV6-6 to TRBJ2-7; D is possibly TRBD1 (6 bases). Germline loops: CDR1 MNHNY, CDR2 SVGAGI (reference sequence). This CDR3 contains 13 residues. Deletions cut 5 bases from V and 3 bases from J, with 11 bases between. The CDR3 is CASSGWGHYEQYF. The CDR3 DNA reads TGTGCCAGCAGTGGTTGGGGGCACTACGAGCAGTACTTC.

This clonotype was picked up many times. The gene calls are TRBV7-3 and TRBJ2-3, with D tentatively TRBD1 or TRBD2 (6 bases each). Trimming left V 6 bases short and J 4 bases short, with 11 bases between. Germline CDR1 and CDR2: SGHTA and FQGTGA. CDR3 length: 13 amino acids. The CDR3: CASSYREADTQYF. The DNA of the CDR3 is TGTGCCAGCAGTTACAGGGAGGCAGATACGCAGTATTTT.

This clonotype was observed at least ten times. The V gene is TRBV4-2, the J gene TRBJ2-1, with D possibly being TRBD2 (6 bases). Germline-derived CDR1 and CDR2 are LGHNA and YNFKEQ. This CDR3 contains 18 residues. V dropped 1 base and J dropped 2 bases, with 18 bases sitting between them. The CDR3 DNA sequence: TGTGCCAGCAGCCAAGCTTCCTCGGCCAGCGGGCCCTACAATGAGCAGTTCTTC. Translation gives CASSQASSASGPYNEQFF.

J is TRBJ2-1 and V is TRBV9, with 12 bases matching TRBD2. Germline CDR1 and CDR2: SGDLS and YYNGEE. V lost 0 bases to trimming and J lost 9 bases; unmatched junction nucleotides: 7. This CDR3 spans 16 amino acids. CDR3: CASSVDPSGGGGEQFF. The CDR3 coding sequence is TGTGCCAGCAGCGTAGACCCTAGCGGGGGGGGTGGTGAGCAGTTCTTC. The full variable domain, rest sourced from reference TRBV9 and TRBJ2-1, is DSGVTQTPKHLITATGQRVTLRCSPRSGDLSVYWYQQSLDQGLQFLIQYYNGEERAKGNILERFSAQQFPDLHSELNLSSLELGDSALYFCASSVDPSGGGGEQFFGPGTRLTVL.